This T cell receptor (beta chain) came from a study of beta chain features in type 1 diabetes. Study findings and constraints: Shortening that was moderate but significant affected the TCRB CDR3s of Type 1 diabetes patients in all four CD4+ subsets. Whether TCRB rearrangement is influenced by HLA type went unresolved here.

Expressed TCRB transcripts were sequenced after all isolated RNA was converted to cDNA. Assay used: immunoSEQ multiplex PCR; TCRdb lists only in-frame clones, some missing. Seen here are some 350,000 clones, about 14% observed once, and the top ten hold roughly 0.015%. The sample holds a few counts of this clone. Antigen unknown. V lost 1 base, J lost 1 base, and 7 bases lay in between. Germline values: CDR1 SGHTA, CDR2 FQGNSA. CDR3 size: 14 residues. The chain carries TRBV7-2 and TRBJ1-1; unclear D gene. This receptor was identified in a woman aged 18-29 years with type 1 diabetes. The sample comprised naive CD4+ T cells from blood. The CDR3 is CASSLGGWNTEAFF. CDR3 nucleotides: TGTGCCAGCAGCTTAGGCGGATGGAACACTGAAGCTTTCTTT.